The clone carrying this T cell receptor beta chain has only a few counts. These data are taken from a study of T cells in narcolepsy. Repertoires were generated with immunoSEQ multiplex PCR, while TCRdb's copy carries only in-frame clones and drops some. The data show 25,000 to 30,000 clones, 70% to 90% seen once. Germline V gene lookup returns CDR1 MNHNS and CDR2 SASEGT. This CDR3 is 12 amino acids long. The V gene lost 2 bases and the J gene lost 15 bases, with 14 bases spanning the gap. The TCR comes from a human donor in good health. The sequenced sample consisted of memory (CD45RA-) CD4+ T cells from blood. The V gene is TRBV6-1, the J gene TRBJ1-5; no definite D call. The CDR3 reads CASSELTLPPHF. The CDR3, as DNA: TGTGCCAGCAGTGAATTGACGCTCCCTCCGCATTTT.